This T cell receptor (beta chain) was profiled in a study of blood T cell repertoires in COVID-19. Study-wide background: Samples of COVID-19 (acute and convalescent) were obtained from the United States, Italy and Spain.

In regard to this clone: One junction end does not reproduce the germline sequence, and a read error may be involved.

The protocol was immunoSEQ multiplex PCR, while the TCRdb copy is restricted to in-frame clones and leaves out a portion. The data hold fewer than 150,000 clones, with around 80% observed a single time. This CDR3 comprises 14 residues. Germline CDR1 reads SNHLY; CDR2 reads FYNNEI. The sequence was collected from a woman older than 75 in a cohort sampled during active or convalescent COVID-19. V is TRBV2 and J is TRBJ2-6; D uncertain. The specimen was peripheral blood. The CDR3 DNA reads TGTGCCAGCAGGGAAGGGCCTGGGGCCAACGTCCTGACTTTC. Protein: CASREGPGANVLTF.